The rows below give T cell receptor beta chains drawn from one sample of a study of blood T cell repertoires in COVID-19. The assay was immunoSEQ multiplex PCR, and TCRdb's table has in-frame clones only and misses some. The table lists approximately 150,000 clones, around 83% of them singletons, with approximately 1.1% in the top ten. The source material was peripheral blood. Receptors were obtained from a man in his forties with acute or convalescent COVID-19. Both conserved end residues are part of each CDR3. The D gene is left open where the match is weak. Rows may omit the clone size; those that give it use once, few, many or a size class.

TRBD1 TRBJ1-6 . TRBV7-2 TGTGCCAGCAGCTCTCGACAGGGCAATAATTCACCCCTCCACTTT CASSSRQGNNSPLHF
. TRBJ1-1 . TRBV3-1/TRBV3-2 TGTGCCAGCAGCCTGCAGGGGTTCGTGAACACTGAAGCTTTCTTT CASSLQGFVNTEAFF
TRBD2 TRBJ2-5 . TRBV6-5 TGTGCCAGCGCGGACGGGGGGGCCGGTGAGACCCAGTACTTC CASADGGAGETQYF
TRBD2 TRBJ2-1 . TRBV7-9 TGTGCCAGCAGCCTACGGGGGGACTCCTACAATGAGCAGTTCTTC CASSLRGDSYNEQFF
TRBD1 TRBJ2-3 . TRBV5-1 TGCGCCAGCAGCTTGGGGGGACAGGGGAAGGTAGATACGCAGTATTTT CASSLGGQGKVDTQYF
TRBD2 TRBJ2-7 . TRBV12-3/TRBV12-4 TGTGCCAGCAGATCTAGCGGGGGGGTCGAGCAGTACTTC CASRSSGGVEQYF
. TRBJ2-7 few TRBV28 TGTGCCAGCAGTAACAGGCCCGAGCAGTACTTC CASSNRPEQYF
TRBD1 TRBJ1-4 . TRBV4-3 TGCGCCAGCAGCCAGGGGACAGGGGGCTGGAGTAATGAAAAACTGTTTTTT CASSQGTGGWSNEKLFF
. TRBJ1-2 . TRBV19 TGTGCCAGCAACGACGGGAGGCTATATGGCTACGACACCTTC CASNDGRLYGYDTF
TRBD1 TRBJ1-2 . TRBV28 TGTGCCAGCAGTTTGGGCCGAGGGACAGGGGTTAGCTACACCTTC CASSLGRGTGVSYTF
TRBD1 TRBJ2-5 . TRBV13 TGTGCCAGCAGCAGAGGACAGGGTGTGTCGGAAGAGACCCAGTACTTC CASSRGQGVSEETQYF
. TRBJ1-5 . TRBV7-9 TGTGCCAGCAGCTTTGCGACTACGGCCAATCAGCCCCAGCATTTT CASSFATTANQPQHF
TRBD1 TRBJ1-4 . TRBV5-1 TGCGCCAGCAGCTTGCGGGACAGTAATGAAAAACTGTTTTTT CASSLRDSNEKLFF
TRBD2 TRBJ2-1 . TRBV6-1 TGTGCCAGCAGTGCCCGACTAGCGGGGGTCCCGAAGGATGAGCAGTTCTTC CASSARLAGVPKDEQFF
. TRBJ2-6 . TRBV9 TGTGCCAGCAGCGTAGGTGGAGGCGCAGGGGCCAACGTCCTGACTTTC CASSVGGGAGANVLTF
. TRBJ2-1 . TRBV7-8 TGTGCCAGCAGCTTATCAGGCGGAGGCTCCTACAATGAGCAGTTCTTC CASSLSGGGSYNEQFF
TRBD1 TRBJ2-1 few TRBV6-1 TGTGCCAGCAGTGAAAGGACAGGGGGGATCGTGCACCATGAGCAGTTCTTC CASSERTGGIVHHEQFF
. TRBJ1-1 . TRBV19 TGTGCCAGTACCCTGGTGGGGGGCACTGAAGCTTTCTTT CASTLVGGTEAFF
TRBD1 TRBJ2-7 . TRBV3-1/TRBV3-2 TGTGCCAGCAGCATACAGGGGGCGGACGAGCAGTACTTC CASSIQGADEQYF
TRBD1 TRBJ2-1 . TRBV9 TGTGCCAGCAGCCCCAGACAGGGAGCCTACAATGAGCAGTTCTTC CASSPRQGAYNEQFF
TRBD1 TRBJ1-6 once TRBV7-3 TGTGCCAGCAGCCCTACGGGGACAGGGCCAAATTCACCCCTCCACTTT CASSPTGTGPNSPLHF
. TRBJ2-6 once TRBV3-1/TRBV3-2 TGTGCCAGCAGCCACCGACAGTTTCGCGACGTCCTGACTTTC CASSHRQFRDVLTF
. TRBJ1-1 . TRBV5-4 TGTGCCAGCAGCCGAAGGGCAGGGGCGGGGGCTGAAGCTTTCTTT CASSRRAGAGAEAFF
. TRBJ1-2 . TRBV19 TGTGCCAGTAGTATACCCGTTTCGAGGCCGGCACAGGATAAGGGAAGATCTAACTATGGCTACACCTTC CASSIPVSRPAQDKGRSNYGYTF
TRBD1 TRBJ1-1 . TRBV7-9 TGTGCCAGCAGCGCGGCGACAGGGAGGTTGGACACTGAAGCTTTCTTT CASSAATGRLDTEAFF
TRBD2 TRBJ2-1 . TRBV29-1 TGCAGCGTTGAAGGAGGTAGCGGGGGTAGCTCCTACAATGAGCAGTTCTTC CSVEGGSGGSSYNEQFF
TRBD1 TRBJ1-1 . TRBV14 TGTGCCAGCAGCCCGGGACAGCCGGGGACTGAAGCTTTCTTT CASSPGQPGTEAFF
. TRBJ1-4 once TRBV19 TGTGCCAGTAGTTCGCAGGGTTCGGCTAATGAAAAACTGTTTTTT CASSSQGSANEKLFF
TRBD1 TRBJ2-7 . TRBV5-6 TGTGCCAGCAGCGCCGGGACAGGGGGGTCCTACGAGCAGTACTTC CASSAGTGGSYEQYF
. TRBJ2-7 . TRBV21-1 TGTGCCAGCAGACAGGCCAAGCAGTACTTC CASRQAKQYF
. TRBJ2-7 . TRBV10-3 TGTGCCATCAGTGAAGAGAACTACGAGCAGTACTTC CAISEENYEQYF
TRBD2 TRBJ2-5 . TRBV6-5 TGTGCCAGCAGCCCAGGCGGGGGGGCGGAGACCCAGTACTTC CASSPGGGAETQYF
. TRBJ2-7 . TRBV7-3 TGTGCCAGCAGCTTATCCGCGGGGGACACCTACGAGCAGTACTTC CASSLSAGDTYEQYF
. TRBJ1-5 . TRBV10-1 TGCGCCAGCAGTGAAAGCGTGGAGAGGAGCAATCAGCCCCAGCATTTT CASSESVERSNQPQHF
. TRBJ2-1 . TRBV5-1 TGCGCCAGCAGCCTAGGACAGACGAACAATGAGCAGTTCTTC CASSLGQTNNEQFF
. TRBJ1-1 . TRBV2 TGTGCCAGCAGCGACGACAGCGAGAAAGCTTTCTTT CASSDDSEKAFF
TRBD1 TRBJ1-1 . TRBV27 TGTGCCAGCAGTTCTCGACAGGGGGGCCTAAACACTGAAGCTTTCTTT CASSSRQGGLNTEAFF
. TRBJ1-3 . TRBV6-1 TGTGCCAGCAGTGAAGCCCAGGGAAACACCATATATTTT CASSEAQGNTIYF
. TRBJ1-1 . TRBV19 TGTGCCAGTAGGGAGCTCATTATGAACACTGAAGCTTTCTTT CASRELIMNTEAFF
. TRBJ1-2 . TRBV7-2 TGTGCCAGCAGCCTACCGTATGGCTACACCTTC CASSLPYGYTF
TRBD1 TRBJ1-2 once TRBV3-1/TRBV3-2 TGTGCCAGCAGCCACCGGGACAGGAGTCTCTATGGCTACACCTTC CASSHRDRSLYGYTF
TRBD1 TRBJ2-7 . TRBV4-3 TGCGCCAGCAGCCAAGACAGGGGGTTTTACGAGCAGTACTTC CASSQDRGFYEQYF
. TRBJ1-2 once TRBV6-5 TGTGCCAGCAGTTACTCGACTTCCGGGAACTATGGCTACACCTTC CASSYSTSGNYGYTF
. TRBJ2-7 . TRBV19 TGTGCCAGTAGTATAACCATGAGGACCTACGAGCAGTACTTC CASSITMRTYEQYF
. TRBJ2-1 . TRBV27 TGTGCCAGCAGTACGGGGGGCAGGGGGCGGGATGAGCAGTTCTTC CASSTGGRGRDEQFF
TRBD1 TRBJ1-4 . TRBV4-3 TGCGCCAGCCGGGTCGGGACAGCGCCAGCTAATGAAAAACTGTTTTTT CASRVGTAPANEKLFF
. TRBJ2-1 once TRBV15 TGTGCCACCAGCAGAGGAGTTTGGCAGTTCTTC CATSRGVWQFF